This TCR beta chain is from a study of graft-versus-host responses after intestinal transplantation. Study-wide background: Recipients uniformly received anti-thymocyte globulin induction, followed by tacrolimus and steroids for approximately 3 years.

TCRdb's copy holds only in-frame clones and misses some; the assay was immunoSEQ multiplex PCR. The sample gives roughly 85,000 clones, approximately 90% of which show up once; 7.6% is in the top ten. A note on this clone: Its specificity is not known.

The CDR3 length is 15 residues. The germline V gene has CDR1 SEHNR and CDR2 FQNEAQ (reference sequence). Trimming left V 3 bases short and J 2 bases short, with 13 bases between. The material was unstimulated CD8+ T cells sorted from spleen or lymph node cells, obtained before transplant. The TCR originated in a human donor who was the organ donor for an intestinal transplant. The chain combines TRBV7-9 with TRBJ1-2; D is undetermined. The chain's CDR3 is CASSFDPVSNYGYTF. CDR3 DNA: TGTGCCAGCAGCTTCGATCCGGTTTCCAACTATGGCTACACCTTC. The whole variable domain, filled in from reference TRBV7-9 and TRBJ1-2, reads DTGVSQNPRHKITKRGQNVTFRCDPISEHNRLYWYRQTLGQGPEFLTYFQNEAQLEKSRLLSDRFSAERPKGSFSTLEIQRTEQGDSAMYLCASSFDPVSNYGYTFGSGTRLTVV.